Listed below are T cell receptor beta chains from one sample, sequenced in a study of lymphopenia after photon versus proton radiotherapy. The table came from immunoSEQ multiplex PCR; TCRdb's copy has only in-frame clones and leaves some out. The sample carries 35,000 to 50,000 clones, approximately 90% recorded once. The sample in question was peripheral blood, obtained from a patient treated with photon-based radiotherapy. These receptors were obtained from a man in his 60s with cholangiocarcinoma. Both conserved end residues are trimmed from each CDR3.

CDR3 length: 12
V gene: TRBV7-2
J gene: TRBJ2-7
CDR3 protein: ASRIATGSYEQY

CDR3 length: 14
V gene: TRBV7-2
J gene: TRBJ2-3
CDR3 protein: ASSSHSGGAVDTQY

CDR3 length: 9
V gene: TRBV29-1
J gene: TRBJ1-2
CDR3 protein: SVEDTVDLV

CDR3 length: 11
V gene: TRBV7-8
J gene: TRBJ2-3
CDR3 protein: ASSTGRADTQY

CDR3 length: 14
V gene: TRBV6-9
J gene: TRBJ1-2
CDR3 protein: ASSPVTGSGSYGYT

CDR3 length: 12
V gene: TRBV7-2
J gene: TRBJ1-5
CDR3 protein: ASSLGHSNQPQH

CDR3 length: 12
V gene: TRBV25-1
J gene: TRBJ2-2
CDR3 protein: ASSEYPNTGELF

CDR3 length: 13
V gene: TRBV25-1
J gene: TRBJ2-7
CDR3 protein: ASRASLAGEDEQY

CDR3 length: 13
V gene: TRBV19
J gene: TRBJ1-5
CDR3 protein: ASSILDREIMPQH

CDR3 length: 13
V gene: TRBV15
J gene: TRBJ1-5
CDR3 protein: ATSRDLGSNQPQH

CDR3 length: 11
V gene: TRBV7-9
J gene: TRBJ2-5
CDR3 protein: ASSFGAEETQY

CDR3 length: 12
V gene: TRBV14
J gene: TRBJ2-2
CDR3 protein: ASSQVRDTGELF

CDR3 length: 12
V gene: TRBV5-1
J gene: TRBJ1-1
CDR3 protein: ASSKGQGYTEAF

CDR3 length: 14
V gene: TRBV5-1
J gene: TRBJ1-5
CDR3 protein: ASSLEGQGSNQPQH

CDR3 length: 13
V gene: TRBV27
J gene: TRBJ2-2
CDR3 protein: ASSPTSGANGELF

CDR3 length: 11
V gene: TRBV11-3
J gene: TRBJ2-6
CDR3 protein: ASSASGANVLT

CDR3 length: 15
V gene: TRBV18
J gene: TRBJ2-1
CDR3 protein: ASSPGLGASSYNEQF

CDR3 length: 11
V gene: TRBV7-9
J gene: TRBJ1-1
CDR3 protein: ASSQPMNTEAF

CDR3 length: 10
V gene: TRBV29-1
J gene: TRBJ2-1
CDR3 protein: SVHSQGNEQF

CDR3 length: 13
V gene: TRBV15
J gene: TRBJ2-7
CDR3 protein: ATSSSSGSPYEQY

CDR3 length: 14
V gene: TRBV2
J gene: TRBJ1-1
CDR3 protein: ASSVGGARSNTEAF

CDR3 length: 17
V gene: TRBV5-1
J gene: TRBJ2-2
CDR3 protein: ASSFTGLAGGPNTGELF

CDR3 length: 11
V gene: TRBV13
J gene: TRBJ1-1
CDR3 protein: ASSLPGHTEAF

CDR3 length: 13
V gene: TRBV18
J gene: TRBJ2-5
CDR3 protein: ASSPLRQTQETQY

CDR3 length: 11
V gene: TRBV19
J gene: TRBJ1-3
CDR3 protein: ASSTNSGNTIY

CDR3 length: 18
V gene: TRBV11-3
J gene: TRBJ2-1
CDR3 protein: ASSLEWPTTGLSSYNEQF

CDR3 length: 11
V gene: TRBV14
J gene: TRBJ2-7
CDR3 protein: ASSQVGPDEQY